This record covers a single TCR beta chain. The data were taken from a study of blood T cell repertoires in COVID-19. The study assigned cohorts using participant-reported clinical history. Recovered status in Cohort 3 required two negative PCRs, clearance, or symptom resolution. TCRdb's table, derived via immunoSEQ multiplex PCR, lists solely in-frame clones and lacks some. Of 250,000 or so clones detected, about 89% appear once; the ten largest clones hold 8.8%. CDR1 and CDR2 (germline): SGHRS, YFSETQ. V lost 2 bases, J lost 3 bases, and 11 bases stayed unmatched. The CDR3 totals 16 residues. What was sequenced was PBMCs or T cells enriched from blood (not recorded which). The rearrangement joins TRBV5-1 to TRBJ2-7, with 7 nucleotides matching TRBD1. The receptor was isolated from a man aged 35-49 years who had recovered from COVID-19. CDR3: CASSLNTGQLSYEQYF. The DNA of the CDR3 is TGCGCCAGCAGCTTAAATACGGGACAGCTTAGCTACGAGCAGTACTTC.